This is a list of T cell receptor beta chains from one sample in a study of blood T cell repertoires in COVID-19. Clones were sequenced by immunoSEQ multiplex PCR, and TCRdb holds only the in-frame ones, with some missing. The repertoire holds some 120,000 clones, with under 90% as singletons. The material sequenced was peripheral blood. Receptors were obtained from a woman aged 60 to 75 with acute or convalescent COVID-19. Each CDR3 is given with its conserved first and last residue. The D gene is left open where the match is weak. A clone size is listed for some rows: how often the clone was seen (once, few, many), or a class if it is expanded.

clone size,J gene,D gene,V gene,CDR3 length,CDR3 DNA,CDR3 protein
-,TRBJ1-5,TRBD1,TRBV2,14,TGTGCCAGCAGTGAGGACAGGGGACATCAGCCCCAGCATTTT,CASSEDRGHQPQHF
-,TRBJ2-5,TRBD2,TRBV13,16,TGTGCCAGCAGCTCCCGACTAGCGGGGTTTGGAGAGACCCAGTACTTC,CASSSRLAGFGETQYF
-,TRBJ2-1,TRBD2,TRBV19,16,TGTGCCAGTGGACTAGCGGGACTAGGAACCTACAATGAGCAGTTCTTC,CASGLAGLGTYNEQFF
few,TRBJ2-3,-,TRBV7-8,14,TGTGCCAGCAGCCCCCGGGTGCGGGCAGATACGCAGTATTTT,CASSPRVRADTQYF
-,TRBJ2-2,-,TRBV6-6,12,TGTGCCAGCAACAGCCAGTCCGGGGAGCTGTTTTTT,CASNSQSGELFF
-,TRBJ1-1,-,TRBV10-3,13,TGTGCCATCGTTGGCGGGGTGAACACTGAAGCTTTCTTT,CAIVGGVNTEAFF
-,TRBJ2-1,-,TRBV7-9,14,TGTGCCAGCAGTACAGGGTTCACCTACAATGAGCAGTTCTTC,CASSTGFTYNEQFF
-,TRBJ2-7,-,TRBV18,17,TGTGCCAGCTCATCCGCGCAAGTTGCTCTCCAGGGAAACGAGCAGTACTTC,CASSSAQVALQGNEQYF
-,TRBJ2-1,TRBD1,TRBV6-5,15,TGTGCCAGCAGTTCCGGGACAGGGGGCTACAATGAGCAGTTCTTC,CASSSGTGGYNEQFF
-,TRBJ1-1,-,TRBV25-1,12,TGTGCCAGCAGTACCGGGACACTGAAAACTTTCTTT,CASSTGTLKTFF
once,TRBJ2-1,-,TRBV10-3,18,TGTGCCATCAGTGAAGTACCAACCAGCTCTGGACTTTACAATGAGCAGTTCTTC,CAISEVPTSSGLYNEQFF
-,TRBJ2-3,-,TRBV27,14,TGTGCCAGCAGTTTCGGGACTAGCACAGATACGCAGTATTTT,CASSFGTSTDTQYF
-,TRBJ2-3,TRBD1,TRBV29-1,14,TGCAGCGTTGAAGAGGGACAGCCGGAGGATACGCAGTATTTT,CSVEEGQPEDTQYF
-,TRBJ1-2,-,TRBV10-2,15,TGCGCCAGCAGGGAGGCAGGGCTTGTCAGCTATGGCTACACCTTC,CASREAGLVSYGYTF
-,TRBJ1-1,-,TRBV7-2,13,TGTGCCAGCATGGGCAGGTCGAACACTGAAGCTTTCTTT,CASMGRSNTEAFF
-,TRBJ1-5,TRBD1,TRBV30,15,TGTGCCTGGAGTACCAAACAGGGGGTCTATCAGCCCCAGCATTTT,CAWSTKQGVYQPQHF
-,TRBJ2-1,TRBD1,TRBV27,14,TGTGCCAGCAGCCACGGACAGGGGGGAAATGAGCAGTTCTTC,CASSHGQGGNEQFF
-,TRBJ1-3,-,TRBV6-2/TRBV6-3,15,TGTGCCAGCAGTAACACAGGGTCCTCTGGAAACACCATATATTTT,CASSNTGSSGNTIYF
-,TRBJ1-1,-,TRBV21-1,15,TGTGCCAGCACCCCACGGGGGAGGAGGAACACTGAAGCTTTCTTT,CASTPRGRRNTEAFF
-,TRBJ2-1,TRBD2,TRBV15,15,TGTGCCACCAGCAAACTAGCGGGGGCCTACAATGAGCAGTTCTTC,CATSKLAGAYNEQFF
-,TRBJ1-3,-,TRBV28,14,TGTGCCAGCAGTCAAACAGGTACTGGAAACACCATATATTTT,CASSQTGTGNTIYF
once,TRBJ2-1,TRBD2,TRBV5-4,15,TGTGCCAGCAGCACTCTAGCGGGGGTCATGAATGAGCAGTTCTTC,CASSTLAGVMNEQFF
-,TRBJ2-2,TRBD1,TRBV10-3,16,TGTGCCATCAGGCCGACAGGGGGCGCCGAAAGTAGGGAGCTGTTTTTT,CAIRPTGGAESRELFF
-,TRBJ1-1,TRBD1,TRBV5-1,14,TGCGCCAGCAGCGCGAACGGACAGGGAACTGAAGCTTTCTTT,CASSANGQGTEAFF
-,TRBJ1-6,-,TRBV6-5,13,TGTGCCAGCAATAAAGTCAGGAATTCACCCCTCCACTTT,CASNKVRNSPLHF
-,TRBJ1-1,-,TRBV5-5,13,TGTGCCAGCAGCCCACCCCGAGGCGGAGAAGCTTTCTTT,CASSPPRGGEAFF
-,TRBJ1-1,-,TRBV15,18,TGTGCCACCTCAAAAAGAAACCTAGGCCGCCAATGGGACACTGAAGCTTTCTTT,CATSKRNLGRQWDTEAFF
-,TRBJ1-2,TRBD1,TRBV19,13,TGTGCCAGTAGCAGAACAGGGGTAGGAAGCTACACCTTC,CASSRTGVGSYTF
-,TRBJ1-1,TRBD1,TRBV6-2/TRBV6-3,13,TGTGCCAGCAGCGGACAGGGGGTCACTGAAGCTTTCTTT,CASSGQGVTEAFF
-,TRBJ2-2,TRBD2,TRBV10-3,14,TGTGCCATCGAGGCGGGGGTGGGCGCCGGGGAGCTGTTTTTT,CAIEAGVGAGELFF
-,TRBJ1-2,-,TRBV6-1,12,TGTGCCAGCAGTGAAGGGCGGGGCGGCTACACCTTC,CASSEGRGGYTF
-,TRBJ1-5,TRBD1,TRBV19,15,TGTGCCAGTAGCAGGCGGACAGGGGAATATCAGCCCCAGCATTTT,CASSRRTGEYQPQHF
-,TRBJ1-3,-,TRBV3-1/TRBV3-2,19,TGTGCCAGCAGCCAATACAGGGCCCCACAGGCCCTCTCTGGAAACACCATATATTTT,CASSQYRAPQALSGNTIYF
-,TRBJ1-1,TRBD1,TRBV3-1/TRBV3-2,17,TGTGCCAGCAGCCATCGGGACAGGGGGGGAGGAGACACTGAAGCTTTCTTT,CASSHRDRGGGDTEAFF
-,TRBJ1-1,-,TRBV30,13,TGTGCCTGGTGGTACAGCACGAACACTGAAGCTTTCTTT,CAWWYSTNTEAFF
-,TRBJ1-1,-,TRBV19,14,TGTGCCAGTAGTGTACAGGAGATGAACACTGAAGCTTTCTTT,CASSVQEMNTEAFF
-,TRBJ1-1,-,TRBV7-9,13,TGTGCCAGCAGGCGCGAAGAAGGGGCCGAAGCTTTCTTT,CASRREEGAEAFF
-,TRBJ1-5,TRBD1,TRBV5-8,15,TGTGCCAGCAGCTTGGGAGGGGGCCCGGGGCAGCCCCAGCATTTT,CASSLGGGPGQPQHF
-,TRBJ1-2,TRBD1,TRBV4-1,15,TGCGCCAGCAGCCAAGTGGGACAGGGGGCTGGTGGCTACACCTTC,CASSQVGQGAGGYTF
-,TRBJ1-1,-,TRBV6-5,15,TGTGCCAGCAGTTACGGGGGCCCCAGGAACACTGAAGCTTTCTTT,CASSYGGPRNTEAFF
-,TRBJ1-6,TRBD1,TRBV27,14,TGTGCCAGCAGGACAGGGCTGGAGAATTCACCCCTCCACTTT,CASRTGLENSPLHF
-,TRBJ1-2,-,TRBV7-9,11,TGTGCCAGCAGCTCCGACTATGGCTACACCTTC,CASSSDYGYTF
-,TRBJ2-3,TRBD2,TRBV7-2,16,TGTGCCAGCAGCACAACTAGCGGGGTCGGCACAGATACGCAGTATTTT,CASSTTSGVGTDTQYF